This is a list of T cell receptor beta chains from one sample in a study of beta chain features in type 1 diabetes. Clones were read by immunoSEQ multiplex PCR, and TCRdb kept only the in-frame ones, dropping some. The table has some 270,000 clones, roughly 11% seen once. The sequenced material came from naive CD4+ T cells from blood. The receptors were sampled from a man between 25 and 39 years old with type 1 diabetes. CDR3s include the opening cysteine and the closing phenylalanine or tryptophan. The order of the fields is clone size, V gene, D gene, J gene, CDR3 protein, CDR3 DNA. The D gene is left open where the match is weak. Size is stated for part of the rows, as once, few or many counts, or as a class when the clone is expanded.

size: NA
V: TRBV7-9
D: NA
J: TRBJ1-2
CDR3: CASSFGSVQNYGYTF
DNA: TGTGCCAGCAGCTTCGGATCCGTACAGAACTATGGCTACACCTTC

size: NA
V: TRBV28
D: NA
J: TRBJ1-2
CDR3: CASKGGSTEYGYTF
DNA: TGTGCCAGTAAGGGAGGGTCGACAGAGTATGGCTACACCTTC

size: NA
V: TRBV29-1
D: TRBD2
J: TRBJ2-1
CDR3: CSVAGGAFEQFF
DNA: TGCAGCGTTGCGGGGGGGGCTTTTGAGCAGTTCTTC

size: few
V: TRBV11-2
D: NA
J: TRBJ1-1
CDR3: CASILLAGRNTEAFF
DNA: TGTGCCAGCATCCTCCTAGCGGGGAGGAACACTGAAGCTTTCTTT

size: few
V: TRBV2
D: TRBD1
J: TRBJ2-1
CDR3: CASWGQGTYNEQFF
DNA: TGTGCCAGCTGGGGACAGGGTACCTACAATGAGCAGTTCTTC

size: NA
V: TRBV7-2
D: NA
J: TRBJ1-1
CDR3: CASSLTTGTTEAFF
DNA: TGTGCCAGCAGCTTAACTACAGGTACCACTGAAGCTTTCTTT

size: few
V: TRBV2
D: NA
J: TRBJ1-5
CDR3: CATRGELNQPQHF
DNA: TGTGCTACCCGGGGAGAGCTCAATCAGCCCCAGCATTTT

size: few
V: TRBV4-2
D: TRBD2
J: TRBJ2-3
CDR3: CASSQFGTSGGDRDTQYF
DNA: TGTGCCAGCAGCCAATTCGGGACTAGCGGGGGGGACCGAGATACGCAGTATTTT

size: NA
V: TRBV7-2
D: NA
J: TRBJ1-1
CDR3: CASSLDLWTNTEAFF
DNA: TGTGCCAGCAGCTTAGATTTGTGGACAAACACTGAAGCTTTCTTT

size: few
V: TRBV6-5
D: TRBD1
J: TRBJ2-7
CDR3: CASTSTGSYEQYF
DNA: TGTGCCAGCACCTCGACAGGGTCCTACGAGCAGTACTTC

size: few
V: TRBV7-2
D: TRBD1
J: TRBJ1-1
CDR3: CASSLQTGVPNTEAFF
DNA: TGTGCCAGCAGCTTGCAGACAGGGGTTCCGAACACTGAAGCTTTCTTT

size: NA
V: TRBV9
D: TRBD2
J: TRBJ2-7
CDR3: CASSVGPAGSDEQYF
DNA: TGTGCCAGCAGCGTAGGCCCAGCGGGGTCGGATGAGCAGTACTTC

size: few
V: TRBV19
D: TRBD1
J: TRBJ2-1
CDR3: CASREDRGQDEQFF
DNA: TGTGCCAGTAGAGAGGACAGGGGGCAAGATGAGCAGTTCTTC

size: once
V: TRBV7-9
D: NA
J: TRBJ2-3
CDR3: CASSLGSLRTDTQYF
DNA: TGTGCCAGCAGCTTAGGATCCCTTCGGACAGATACGCAGTATTTT

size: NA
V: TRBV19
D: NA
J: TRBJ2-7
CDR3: CASSGAGYEQYF
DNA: TGTGCCAGTAGTGGGGCAGGCTACGAGCAGTACTTC

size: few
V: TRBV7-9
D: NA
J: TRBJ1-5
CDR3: CASSSQGNQPQHF
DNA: TGTGCCAGCAGCTCGCAGGGGAATCAGCCCCAGCATTTT

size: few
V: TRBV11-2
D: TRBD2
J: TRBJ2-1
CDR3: CASGPTSGGYNEQFF
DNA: TGTGCCAGCGGGCCGACTAGCGGGGGATACAATGAGCAGTTCTTC

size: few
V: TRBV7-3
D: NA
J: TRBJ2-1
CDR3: CASSLGPTGQQFF
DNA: TGTGCCAGCAGCTTAGGTCCGACAGGCCAGCAGTTCTTC

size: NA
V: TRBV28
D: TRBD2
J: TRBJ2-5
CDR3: CASRGASGGTQETQYF
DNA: TGTGCCAGCAGGGGGGCTAGCGGGGGGACCCAAGAGACCCAGTACTTC

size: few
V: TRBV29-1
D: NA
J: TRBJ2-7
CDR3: CSVTGQAYEQYF
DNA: TGCAGCGTCACGGGACAAGCCTACGAGCAGTACTTC

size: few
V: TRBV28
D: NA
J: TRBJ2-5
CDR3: CASSLGTQETQYF
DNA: TGTGCCAGCAGTTTAGGTACTCAAGAGACCCAGTACTTC

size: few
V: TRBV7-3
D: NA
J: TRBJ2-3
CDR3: CASSSSRADTQYF
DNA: TGTGCCAGCAGCAGCTCACGGGCAGATACGCAGTATTTT

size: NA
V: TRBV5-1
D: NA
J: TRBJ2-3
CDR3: CASSLVGDTQYF
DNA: TGCGCCAGCAGCTTGGTCGGAGATACGCAGTATTTT

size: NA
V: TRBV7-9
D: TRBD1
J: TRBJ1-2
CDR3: CASSLGQGAGNYGYTF
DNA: TGTGCCAGCAGCTTGGGACAGGGGGCAGGAAACTATGGCTACACCTTC

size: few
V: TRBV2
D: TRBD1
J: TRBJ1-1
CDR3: CASSGQGQAFF
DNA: TGTGCCAGCAGTGGACAGGGACAGGCTTTCTTT

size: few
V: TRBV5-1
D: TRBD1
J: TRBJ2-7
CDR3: CASSLATGALYEQYF
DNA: TGCGCCAGCAGCTTGGCCACAGGGGCGCTCTACGAGCAGTACTTC

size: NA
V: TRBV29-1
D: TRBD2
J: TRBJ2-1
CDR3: CSVGLAGDEQFF
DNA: TGCAGCGTGGGACTAGCGGGGGATGAGCAGTTCTTC

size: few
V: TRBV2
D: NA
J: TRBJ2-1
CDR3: CASKQRLYNEQFF
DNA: TGTGCCAGCAAACAAAGACTCTACAATGAGCAGTTCTTC

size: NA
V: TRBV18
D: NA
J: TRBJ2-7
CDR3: CASSGPGKPLGNYEQYF
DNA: TGTGCCAGCTCGGGGCCAGGTAAACCTTTGGGAAATTACGAGCAGTACTTC

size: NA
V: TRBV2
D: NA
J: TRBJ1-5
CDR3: CASSGQEGQPQHF
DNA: TGTGCCAGCAGTGGACAGGAAGGACAGCCCCAGCATTTT

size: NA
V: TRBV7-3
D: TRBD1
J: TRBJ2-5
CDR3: CASSTDRQETQYF
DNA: TGTGCCAGCAGTACGGACAGGCAAGAGACCCAGTACTTC

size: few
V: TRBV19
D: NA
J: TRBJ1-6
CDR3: CASGDRIDGSPLHF
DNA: TGTGCCAGTGGAGACAGGATCGACGGTTCACCCCTCCACTTT

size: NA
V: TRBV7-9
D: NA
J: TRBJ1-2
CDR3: CASSLAGLNYGYTF
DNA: TGTGCCAGCAGCTTAGCCGGACTAAACTATGGCTACACCTTC

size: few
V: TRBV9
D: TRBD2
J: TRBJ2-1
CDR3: CASSERGSSYNEQFF
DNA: TGTGCCAGCAGCGAGCGGGGTAGCTCCTACAATGAGCAGTTCTTC

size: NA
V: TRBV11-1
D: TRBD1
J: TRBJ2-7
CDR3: CASSKDRDYEQYF
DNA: TGTGCCAGCAGCAAGGACAGGGACTACGAGCAGTACTTC

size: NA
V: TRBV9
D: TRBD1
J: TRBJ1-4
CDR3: CASSPRAGTGREKLFF
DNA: TGTGCCAGCAGCCCCCGGGCCGGGACAGGGAGAGAAAAACTGTTTTTT

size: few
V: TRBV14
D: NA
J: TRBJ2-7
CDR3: CASSQTLAGHSYEQYF
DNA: TGTGCCAGCAGCCAAACGTTGGCAGGTCACTCCTACGAGCAGTACTTC

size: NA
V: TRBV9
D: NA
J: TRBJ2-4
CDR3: CASSVGPARDKNIQYF
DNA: TGTGCCAGCAGCGTAGGACCGGCGAGGGACAAAAACATTCAGTACTTC

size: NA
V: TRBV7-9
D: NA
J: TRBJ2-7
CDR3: CASSSWTGRDTYEQYF
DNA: TGTGCCAGCAGCTCCTGGACCGGACGGGATACCTACGAGCAGTACTTC

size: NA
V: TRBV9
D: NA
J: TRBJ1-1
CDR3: CASSPGGANTEAFF
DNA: TGTGCCAGCAGCCCCGGGGGGGCGAACACTGAAGCTTTCTTT